These 14 T cell receptor beta chains originate from one sample sequenced in a study of T cells expressing NK-cell markers. TCRdb reprocessed the 5' RACE reads and keeps a single row for each CDR3 protein, giving no DNA. The sample totals more than 400,000 distinct CDR3 sequences. Material for sequencing was blood T cells: a sorted CD56 or NKG2C T cell subset, CD4+ or CD8+ T cells, or bulk PBMC T cells (not recorded which). All receptors come from a woman aged 18-69 years in good health.

The V and J genes are TRBV20-1 and TRBJ2-5; TCRdb calls TRBD2, which cannot be checked without DNA. Germline loops: CDR1 DFQATT, CDR2 SNEGSKA (reference sequence). The length of the CDR3 is 13 residues. This chain's CDR3 is CSANSLEQETQYF.

V is TRBV15 and J is TRBJ1-1. The CDR3 is 15 residues long. Germline V gene lookup returns CDR1 LNHNV and CDR2 YYDKDF (reference sequence). The CDR3 sequence is CATSRDVIANTEAFF.

This chain uses TRBV12-3 or TRBV12-4 with TRBJ1-4; with no DNA, the TCRdb D assignment of TRBD1 cannot be verified. This CDR3 comprises 16 residues. CDR3 region: CASSLLPDRENEKLFF.

This sequence joins TRBV20-1 and TRBJ2-1; TCRdb's assignment of TRBD2 cannot be checked, as there is no DNA. The CDR3 consists of 13 residues. Germline CDR1 is DFQATT and CDR2 is SNEGSKA (reference sequence). CDR3: CSAMASGGGEQFF.

The chain recombines TRBV12-3 or TRBV12-4 with TRBJ2-1. The length of the CDR3 is 16 residues. CDR3 in amino acids: CASSFPTGISYNEQFF.

V and J are TRBV7-2 and TRBJ1-5; TCRdb reports TRBD1, a call that lacks DNA to check it against. CDR3 size: 15 residues. Germline CDR1 and CDR2: SGHTA and FQGNSA. The CDR3 reads CASSVQGGSNQPQHF.

This sequence joins TRBV6-1 and TRBJ1-4; TCRdb outputs TRBD1, but without DNA this stays unchecked. The CDR3 loop spans 14 amino acids. CDR1 is MNHNS and CDR2 is SASEGT in the germline V gene. The chain's CDR3 is CASRRGVGGEKLFF.

J is TRBJ1-1 and V is TRBV30; TCRdb indicates TRBD1, and absent DNA this call remains unverified. This CDR3 spans 16 amino acids. Germline V gives CDR1 GTSNPN, CDR2 SVGIG (reference sequence). CDR3 residues: CAWSGRGPGKKTEAFF. The full variable domain, with the rest looked up from reference TRBV30 and TRBJ1-1, is SQTIHQWPATLVQPVGSPLSLECTVEGTSNPNLYWYRQAAGRGLQLLFYSVGIGQISSEVPQNLSASRPQDRQFILSSKKLLLSDSGFYLCAWSGRGPGKKTEAFFGQGTRLTVV.

This chain links TRBV4-3 with TRBJ1-5; as DNA is missing, the TRBD1 call by TCRdb cannot be tested. Germline values: CDR1 LGHNA, CDR2 YSLEER. The CDR3 runs 16 residues. The CDR3 sequence: CASSQDAGTRNQPQHF.

The genes are TRBV18 and TRBJ1-2; TCRdb lists TRBD1, though no DNA is available to test this call. Germline CDR1 and CDR2: KGHSH and LQKENI. This CDR3 has 15 residues. CDR3: CASSPTGRDREGYTF. The full variable domain, with the rest looked up from reference TRBV18 and TRBJ1-2, is NAGVMQNPRHLVRRRGQEARLRCSPMKGHSHVYWYRQLPEEGLKFMVYLQKENIIDESGMPKERFSAEFPKEGPSILRIQQVVRGDSAAYFCASSPTGRDREGYTFGSGTRLTVV.

The chain uses TRBV5-1 and TRBJ1-1. This CDR3 has 13 amino acids. Germline CDR1 SGHRS, CDR2 YFSETQ. The CDR3 sequence is CASSSSGSTEAFF.

The chain's CDR3 is CASRASTDTQYF. The V gene is TRBV6-6, the J gene TRBJ2-3. This CDR3 has 12 residues. Per germline, CDR1 MNHNY and CDR2 SVGAGI (reference sequence).

The chain joins TRBV12-3 or TRBV12-4 to TRBJ1-1; TCRdb picks TRBD1, but there is no DNA to check that call. The CDR3 length is 14 residues. CDR3 sequence reads: CASSPSRDRSEAFF.

V is TRBV11-2 and J is TRBJ2-5; TCRdb proposes TRBD2, but this gene call is untestable without DNA. Per germline, CDR1 SGHAT and CDR2 FQNNGV. This CDR3 has 15 amino acids. The CDR3 sequence: CASSFSGGASETQYF.